These 25 T cell receptor beta chains share one sample of origin, sequenced in a study of cytomegalovirus exposure and HLA in healthy donors. Use of 60 Vbeta and 13 Jbeta primers characterized the PCR. Clones were sequenced by immunoSEQ multiplex PCR, and TCRdb holds only the in-frame ones, with some missing. Altogether 75,000 to 95,000 clones are present, roughly 78% being singletons, with the ten largest covering approximately 4.4%. The sequenced sample consisted of PBMCs. The receptors come from a male donor in good health and CMV-seropositive.

This clone has only a few counts. V usage is TRBV27 and J usage is TRBJ2-2, with TRBD2 matching 10 bases. Trimming at V came to 5 bases and at J to 0 bases, leaving 9 bases not matched to a gene. Germline lookup yields CDR1 MNHEY and CDR2 SMNVEV (reference sequence). The CDR3 extends over 18 amino acids. For the CDR3, the DNA is TGTGCCAGCAGTATCCGGAGTAGCGGGAGGACGAACACCGGGGAGCTGTTTTTT. Its translation: CASSIRSSGRTNTGELFF.

This clone showed up just a few times. The chain recombines TRBV19 with TRBJ1-1; D not resolved. The CDR3 covers 11 residues. Germline CDR1 LNHDA, CDR2 SQIVND (reference sequence). Trimming removed 8 bases from V and 2 bases from J, with 6 bases in between. The CDR3 nucleotides are TGTGCCAGTCAACAAAACACTGAAGCTTTCTTT. Translated, it gives CASQQNTEAFF. Full variable domain (missing parts from reference TRBV19 and TRBJ1-1): DGGITQSPKYLFRKEGQNVTLSCEQNLNHDAMYWYRQDPGQGLRLIYYSQIVNDFQKGDIAEGYSVSREKKESFPLTVTSAQKNPTAFYLCASQQNTEAFFGQGTRLTVV.

On this clone: A read error is likely, as this CDR3 ends without the conserved phenylalanine or tryptophan. The chain links TRBV28 to TRBJ2-3, with D possibly TRBD2 on 5 matching bases. CDR1 and CDR2 from the germline V gene are MDHEN and SYDVKM. The V gene lost 10 bases and the J gene lost 1 base, with 12 bases spanning the gap. CDR3 length: 13 amino acids. The CDR3 region is CAILGFRTDTQYV. CDR3 DNA sequence: TGTGCCATACTAGGGTTCCGCACAGATACGCAGTATGTT.

This clone has a single count. The chain joins TRBV5-1 to TRBJ2-7; D ambiguous. Trimming shortened V by 0 bases and J by 2 bases, and 12 bases separated the two germline ends. The germline V gene has CDR1 SGHRS and CDR2 YFSETQ. The CDR3 is 15 residues long. CDR3 loop: CASSLDQPGAYEQYF. The CDR3 DNA reads as TGCGCCAGCAGCTTGGACCAGCCGGGTGCCTACGAGCAGTACTTC. The full variable domain, rest sourced from reference TRBV5-1 and TRBJ2-7, is KAGVTQTPRYLIKTRGQQVTLSCSPISGHRSVSWYQQTPGQGLQFLFEYFSETQRNKGNFPGRFSGRQFSNSRSEMNVSTLELGDSALYLCASSLDQPGAYEQYFGPGTRLTVT.

This clone was observed once. The chain links TRBV5-6 to TRBJ2-7, with TRBD2 identical over 11 bases. CDR1 is SGHDT and CDR2 is YYEEEE in the germline V gene. V lost 4 bases and J lost 4; bases outside the gene matches: 10. The CDR3 extends over 16 amino acids. The CDR3 protein is CASSRGSGGAPYEQYF. CDR3 coding DNA: TGTGCCAGCAGCCGGGGTAGCGGGGGGGCCCCGTACGAGCAGTACTTC.

The V gene is TRBV7-9, the J gene TRBJ2-5, with TRBD1 matching over 7 bases. The J segment lost 5 bases and the V segment lost 5 bases, leaving 8 bases of the junction unmatched. Per the germline V gene, CDR1 is SEHNR and CDR2 is FQNEAQ (reference sequence). The CDR3 runs 14 residues. The CDR3 loop reads CASSLTGARETQYF. The CDR3 DNA follows: TGTGCCAGCAGCCTAACAGGGGCTAGGGAGACCCAGTACTTC.

Notes on this clone: The junction differs from germline at one of its ends, possibly a read error. The chain has TRBV7-9 and TRBJ2-1, with 10 bases fitting TRBD2. The length of the CDR3 is 14 residues. Germline CDR1 is SEHNR and CDR2 is FQNEAQ (reference sequence). CDR3 sequence reads: CASSLAGVGNEQFF. In DNA form, the CDR3 reads TGTGCCAGCAGCCTAGCGGGAGTAGGAAATGAGCAGTTCTTC.

The genes are TRBV5-1 and TRBJ2-4; 9 bases agree with TRBD1. Germline V lookup: CDR1 SGHRS, CDR2 YFSETQ. The V gene end was trimmed by 0 bases and the J gene end by 7 bases; junction bases not matched to a gene: 11. The CDR3 extends over 17 amino acids. CDR3 nucleotide sequence: TGCGCCAGCAGCTTGGCCCAAACCGGGACAGGGAGGAACATTCAGTACTTC. It is translated as CASSLAQTGTGRNIQYF.

The chain uses TRBV18 and TRBJ1-1, with 8 nucleotides matching TRBD1. Germline-derived CDR1 and CDR2 are KGHSH and LQKENI. The V and J ends lost 4 bases and 8 bases, in that order; junction bases with no gene match: 3. This CDR3 region has 12 residues. CDR3 region: CASSQRDREAFF. CDR3 sequence (DNA): TGTGCCAGCTCACAACGGGACAGGGAAGCTTTCTTT.

The chain couples TRBV15 to TRBJ1-2; 8 nucleotides align to TRBD1. Germline CDR1 LNHNV, CDR2 YYDKDF (reference sequence). The CDR3 spans 16 residues. V trimming: 1 base; J trimming: 7 bases; junction bases outside the gene matches: 11. The CDR3 nucleotides read TGTGCCACCAGCAGAGGTGGGGTGGCAGGGGGCTCTGGCTACACCTTC. It encodes CATSRGGVAGGSGYTF.

The gene calls are TRBV18 and TRBJ2-2; D is unclear. The length of the CDR3 is 13 residues. Trimming cost V 3 bases and J 2 bases, with 4 bases left between them. Germline V gene lookup returns CDR1 KGHSH and CDR2 LQKENI. CDR3 amino acids: CASSPPNTGELFF. The CDR3 nucleotides read TGTGCCAGCTCACCCCCAAACACCGGGGAGCTGTTTTTT.

This rearrangement joins TRBV11-3 to TRBJ2-3; 8 bases fit TRBD1. Trimming took 5 bases from V and 7 from J; bases not matched to a gene: 5. From germline, CDR1 is SGHNT and CDR2 YENEEA. The CDR3 is 13 residues long. The CDR3 region is CASSPGGRNTQYF. CDR3 nucleotide sequence: TGTGCCAGCAGCCCAGGGGGCCGGAATACGCAGTATTTT.

This rearrangement joins TRBV18 to TRBJ2-7; 10 positions match TRBD1. V gave up 5 bases and J gave up 5 bases; unmatched junction bases: 9. Germline CDR1 is KGHSH and CDR2 is LQKENI. This CDR3 region has 15 residues. CDR3 sequence: CASSDPGQGSHEQYF. The CDR3 coding sequence is TGTGCCAGCTCAGACCCGGGACAGGGGTCCCACGAGCAGTACTTC.

The CDR3 nucleotides read TGTGCTTCCCAGGGACAGACAGGGGGTCAGCCCCAGCATTTT. Residues: CASQGQTGGQPQHF. V gene TRBV28 combines with J gene TRBJ1-5, with 9 bases matching TRBD1. From germline, CDR1 is MDHEN and CDR2 SYDVKM. CDR3 length: 14 residues. Full variable domain (remainder filled in from reference TRBV28 and TRBJ1-5): DVKVTQSSRYLVKRTGEKVFLECVQDMDHENMFWYRQDPGLGLRLIYFSYDVKMKEKGDIPEGYSVSREKKERFSLILESASTNQTSMYLCASQGQTGGQPQHFGDGTRLSIL.

V usage is TRBV28 and J usage is TRBJ1-2, with D possibly matching TRBD1 (6 bases). The CDR3 is 15 amino acids. Germline values: CDR1 MDHEN, CDR2 SYDVKM. V was shortened by 6 bases and J by 7 bases, with 21 bases between the two germline ends. CDR3 DNA: TGTGCCAGCAGGGCTTTTGGGGGCACAGGAGGTGGCTACACCTTC. Encoded protein: CASRAFGGTGGGYTF.

Turning to this clone: Sequence at one end of the junction differs from germline and may be a read error. DNA for the CDR3: TGTGTCAGCAGCTTGGCGGGACTAGCGGGAGGAGTGAATGAGCAGTTCTTC. Protein: CVSSLAGLAGGVNEQFF. The chain recombines TRBV7-6 with TRBJ2-1; 15 nucleotides line up with TRBD2. The CDR3 loop spans 17 amino acids. Germline V CDR1 and CDR2: SGHVS, FNYEAQ.

The V call is TRBV27, the J call TRBJ2-7; D perhaps matches TRBD2 (5 bases). Germline CDR1 and CDR2: MNHEY and SMNVEV (reference sequence). CDR3 size: 14 residues. Trimming shortened V by 2 bases and J by 3 bases, and 11 bases separated the two germline ends. CDR3 sequence (DNA): TGTGCCAGCAGTTTAAGTTCCGGGATCTACGAGCAGTACTTC. Translation: CASSLSSGIYEQYF.

For this clone: Relative to the germline gene, one junction end is altered; a read error may explain this. The chain joins TRBV7-3 to TRBJ2-1, with TRBD2 identical over 10 bases. The CDR3 runs to 15 residues. Germline CDR1 SGHTA, CDR2 FQGTGA. CDR3 bases: TGTGCCAGCAGCGTAACTAGCGGGACGTACAATGAGCAGTTCTTC. It specifies CASSVTSGTYNEQFF.

This chain uses TRBV6-5 with TRBJ1-5, with no clear D. The CDR3 consists of 13 residues. Trimming left V 2 bases short and J 11 bases short, with 13 bases between. Looked up from germline, CDR1 is MNHEY and CDR2 is SVGAGI. The CDR3 sequence: CASSYVISGAQHF. In DNA form, the CDR3 reads TGTGCCAGCAGTTACGTGATCAGTGGAGCCCAGCATTTT.

The V and J genes are TRBV5-1 and TRBJ1-1; D is possibly TRBD1 (5 bases). The V and J ends lost 0 bases and 4 bases respectively, with 16 bases between them. CDR3 length equals 16 residues. CDR1 and CDR2 (germline): SGHRS, YFSETQ. The CDR3 DNA reads as TGCGCCAGCAGCTTGGCCGGGGGATATTTGAGCACTGAAGCTTTCTTT. Protein sequence: CASSLAGGYLSTEAFF.

The chain uses TRBV6-5 and TRBJ2-2, with 11 positions matching TRBD2. CDR1 and CDR2 from the germline V gene are MNHEY and SVGAGI. V was pared by 4 bases and J by 9 bases, with 7 bases of the junction left unmatched. The CDR3 spans 15 residues. This chain's CDR3 is CASSLETSGKWELFF. CDR3 DNA: TGTGCCAGCAGTTTAGAGACTAGCGGGAAATGGGAGCTGTTTTTT.

The chain joins TRBV19 to TRBJ1-2, with D possibly matching TRBD1 (6 bases). Germline-derived CDR1 and CDR2 are LNHDA and SQIVND (reference sequence). V was shortened by 6 bases and J by 7 bases, with 15 bases between the two germline ends. The CDR3 has 13 amino acids. CDR3 sequence (DNA): TGTGCCAGTAGCTCCAGGGGTGGAACTGGCTACACCTTC. Protein sequence: CASSSRGGTGYTF.

This sequence joins TRBV9 and TRBJ2-7; 8 positions agree with TRBD1. The CDR3 runs 15 residues. V trimming: 0 bases; J trimming: 0 bases; junction bases outside the gene matches: 2. Germline CDR1 reads SGDLS; CDR2 reads YYNGEE. The CDR3: CASSVGTGSSYEQYF. In nucleotides, the CDR3 is TGTGCCAGCAGCGTAGGGACAGGGTCCTCCTACGAGCAGTACTTC.

This clone has a handful of counts. The chain couples TRBV27 to TRBJ1-5, with D perhaps TRBD1 (5 bases). The CDR3 extends over 13 amino acids. CDR1 is MNHEY and CDR2 is SMNVEV in the germline V gene (reference sequence). The V end lost 10 bases, the J end lost 3 bases, and 13 bases lay between the germline ends. The CDR3 sequence: CAIGRGNNQPQHF. The CDR3 DNA sequence: TGTGCCATCGGGCGGGGGAACAATCAGCCCCAGCATTTT.

This clone was picked up one time. Relative to the germline gene, one junction end is altered; a read error may explain this. The chain links TRBV10-3 to TRBJ2-7; D might be TRBD2 (5 bases). The CDR3 contains 13 residues. Looked up from germline, CDR1 is ENHRY and CDR2 is SYGVKD. The CDR3 spells CASSESTGIEQYF. For the CDR3, the DNA is TGTGCCAGCAGTGAGTCGACGGGAATCGAGCAGTACTTC.